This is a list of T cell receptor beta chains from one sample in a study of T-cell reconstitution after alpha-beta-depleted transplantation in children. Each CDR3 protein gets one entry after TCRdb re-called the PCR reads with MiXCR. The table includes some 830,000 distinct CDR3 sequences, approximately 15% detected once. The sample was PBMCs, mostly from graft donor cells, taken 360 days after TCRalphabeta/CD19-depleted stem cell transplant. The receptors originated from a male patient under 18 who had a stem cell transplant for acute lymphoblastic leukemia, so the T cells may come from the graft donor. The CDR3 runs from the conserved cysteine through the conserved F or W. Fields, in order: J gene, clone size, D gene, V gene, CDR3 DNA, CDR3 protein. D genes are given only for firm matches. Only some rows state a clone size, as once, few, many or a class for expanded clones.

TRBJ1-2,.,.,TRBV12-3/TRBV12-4,TGTGCCAGCAGTTTTCCGGGAATAGGCCTCGGCTACACCTTC,CASSFPGIGLGYTF
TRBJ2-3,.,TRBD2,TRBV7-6,TGTGCCAGCAGCTGGATAGCGGGAGGGGGCACAGATACGCAGTATTTT,CASSWIAGGGTDTQYF
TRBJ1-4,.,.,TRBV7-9,TGTGCCAGCAGTTCCAGCGGGGGGGGAACTAATGAAAAACTGTTTTTT,CASSSSGGGTNEKLFF
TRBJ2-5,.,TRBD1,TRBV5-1,TGCGCCAGCAGCTCCCGGGACAGGGTAAAAGAGACCCAGTACTTC,CASSSRDRVKETQYF
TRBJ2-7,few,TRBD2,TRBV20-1,TGCAGTGCTAGATCTAGCGGGAGTTACTACGAGCAGTACTTC,CSARSSGSYYEQYF
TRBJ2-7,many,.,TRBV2,TGTGCCAGCACCCAGGGGACAACCTACGAGCAGTACTTC,CASTQGTTYEQYF
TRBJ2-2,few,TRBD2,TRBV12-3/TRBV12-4,TGTGCCAGCATCGGGAGGGAAAAGAGCGGGGAGCTGTTTTTT,CASIGREKSGELFF
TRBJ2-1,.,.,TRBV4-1,TGCGCCAGCAGCCAAGTTGATATGGGCAATGAGCAGTTCTTC,CASSQVDMGNEQFF
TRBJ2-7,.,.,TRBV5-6,TGTGCCAGCAGCTTGGGACTAGAGCACTACGAGCAGTACTTC,CASSLGLEHYEQYF
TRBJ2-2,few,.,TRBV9,TGTGCCAGCAGCCCCCGATCTTCCACCGGGGAGCTGTTTTTT,CASSPRSSTGELFF
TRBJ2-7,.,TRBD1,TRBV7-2,TGTGCCAGCAGCTTAGGGTCAGCGGGACAGGGGTACGAGCAGTACTTC,CASSLGSAGQGYEQYF
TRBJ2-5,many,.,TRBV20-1,TGCAGTGCTAGAGATGGATCGCTACCTCAAGAGACCCAGTACTTC,CSARDGSLPQETQYF
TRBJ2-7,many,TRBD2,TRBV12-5,TGTGCTAGTGGTTTGGGGGAGGGGTCGGACTACGAGCAGTACTTC,CASGLGEGSDYEQYF
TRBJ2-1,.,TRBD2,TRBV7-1,TGTGCCAGCAGCGCCCGGACTAGCGGGGTCAATGAGCAGTTCTTC,CASSARTSGVNEQFF
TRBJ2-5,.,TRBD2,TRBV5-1,TGCGCCAGCAGCTCTATAGCGGGGGGGCGAATGGAGACCCAGTACTTC,CASSSIAGGRMETQYF
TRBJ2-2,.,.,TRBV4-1,TGCGCCAGCAGCCAAGATCGGGGCGCGGGGGAGCTGTTTTTT,CASSQDRGAGELFF
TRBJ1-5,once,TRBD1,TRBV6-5,TGTGCCAGCAGTTTTATCCATATAGGGACAGGGTCCAATCAGCCCCAGCATTTT,CASSFIHIGTGSNQPQHF
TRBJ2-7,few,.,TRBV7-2,TGTGCCAGCAGCTTAGAAAAGGGACGGAGCTCCTACGAGCAGTACTTC,CASSLEKGRSSYEQYF
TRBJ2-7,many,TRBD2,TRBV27,TGTGCCAGCAGTCTTACTGGACTAGCGGGTTTTTACGAGCAGTACTTC,CASSLTGLAGFYEQYF
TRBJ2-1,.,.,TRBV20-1,TGCAGTGCTAGAGAGGGGACAGGGGACAGCGGGAGGGCCTCCCTGGACAATGAGCAGTTCTTC,CSAREGTGDSGRASLDNEQFF
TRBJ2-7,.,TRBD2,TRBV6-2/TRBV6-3,TGTGCCAGCAGTTGGGGTGCGGGAGGGTCCTACGAGCAGTACTTC,CASSWGAGGSYEQYF
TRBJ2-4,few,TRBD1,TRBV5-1,TGCGCCAGCAGCCCCGGGACAGCCAGAACCTTAGCCAAAAACATTCAGTACTTC,CASSPGTARTLAKNIQYF
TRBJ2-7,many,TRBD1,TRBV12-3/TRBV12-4,TGCGCCAGCAGGGGGACCGCTTACGAGCAGTACTTC,CASRGTAYEQYF
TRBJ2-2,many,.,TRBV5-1,TGCGCCAGCAGGCCTTTGAACACCGGGGAGCTGTTTTTT,CASRPLNTGELFF
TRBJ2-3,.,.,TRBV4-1,TGCGCCAGCAGCCAAGCTGGACTTACCACAGATACGCAGTATTTT,CASSQAGLTTDTQYF
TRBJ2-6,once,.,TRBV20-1,TGCAGTGCCCGCCACAGCTCTGGGGCCAACGTCCTGACTTTC,CSARHSSGANVLTF